This T cell receptor beta chain originates from a study of blood T cell repertoires in COVID-19. Background on the study: The samples span acute and convalescent COVID-19 from the United States, Italy and Spain. PBMCs, B-cell-depleted T cells, or T cells were the source of the cDNA or gDNA that made up the material.

Followed over time, Seattle patients had been enrolled while infection was active. Study processing details: Reference gene primers were amplified, and this amplification served to estimate nucleated cell counts. Sequencing used immunoSEQ multiplex PCR; TCRdb keeps in-frame clones, though not all of them. From that table come the V and J calls and clone size; the DNA was used to work out D and trimming. The sample lists around 230,000 clones, around 86% occurring once. V trimming: 4 bases; J trimming: 6 bases; junction bases outside the gene matches: 4. The CDR3 is 14 amino acids. Germline loops: CDR1 LGHDT, CDR2 YNNKEL (reference sequence).

The sequence was collected from a man between 45 and 60 years old with COVID-19, enrolled during active disease. The sequenced material came from peripheral blood. The rearrangement joins TRBV3-1 (or the pseudogene TRBV3-2) to TRBJ2-3; 10 nucleotides match TRBD2. The CDR3 nucleotides read TGTGCCAGCAGCCCTAGCGGGGGTGGGGATACGCAGTATTTT. Translation gives CASSPSGGGDTQYF.